Following are 11 T cell receptor beta chains from one sample sequenced in a study of cytomegalovirus exposure and HLA in healthy donors (dated by TCRdb to about 2017). Library construction relied on the immunoSEQ multiplex PCR assay. A mixture of 60 forward primers for TCR Vbeta segments and 13 reverse primers for TCR Jbeta segments was used in the multiplex PCR. TCRdb took this table from immuneACCESS and kept in-frame rearrangements with V and J called. Such tables lack part of the clones; where checked against another copy, unresolved V genes explain under half of the gap, and the rest is unexplained. For this sample the table gives about 140,000 clones, of which 80% were detected only once. The ten largest clones take up around 2.5% of the sample. Sequences were obtained from PBMCs. These receptors were taken from a man aged 50 or older in good health and CMV-seronegative.

As regards this clone: The junction and the germline gene differ at one end; a read error may be behind it. This chain connects TRBV7-3 to TRBJ2-1; D ambiguous. Germline V CDR1 and CDR2: SGHTA, FQGTGA. This CDR3 comprises 9 residues. Here the CDR3 DNA reads TGTTCCAGCAGCTTATATCAGTTCTTC. This sequence encodes CSSSLYQFF.

This clone has more than one count but fewer than ten. The chain joins TRBV4-1 to TRBJ2-7; 7 positions match TRBD1. The trim removed 4 bases at V and 7 bases at J, leaving 10 bases unmatched. CDR3 length equals 14 residues. In germline, CDR1 is MGHRA, CDR2 YSYEKL. CDR3 sequence: CASSPGQLTTEQYF. CDR3 DNA: TGCGCCAGCAGCCCGGGACAGCTAACTACTGAGCAGTACTTC.

The rearrangement uses TRBV19 and TRBJ1-2, with 9 bases matching TRBD1. CDR3 length equals 14 residues. J was trimmed by 6 bases and V by 6 bases; bases with no gene match: 8. Germline V CDR1 and CDR2: LNHDA, SQIVND (reference sequence). The chain's CDR3 is CASRRTGGDDGYTF. The CDR3, as DNA: TGTGCCAGTAGGAGAACAGGGGGCGACGATGGCTACACCTTC.

The genes are TRBV2 and TRBJ2-5, with D possibly TRBD1 on 6 matching bases. Looked up from germline, CDR1 is SNHLY and CDR2 is FYNNEI. Trimming cost V 6 bases and J 1 base, with 15 bases left between them. The CDR3 covers 15 residues. The CDR3 loop is CASRNRETLQETQYF. CDR3 nucleotide sequence: TGTGCCAGCAGAAACAGGGAAACCCTCCAAGAGACCCAGTACTTC.

CDR3 in amino acids: CASSSGTAAGETQYF. CDR3 nucleotides: TGTGCCAGTAGTAGCGGGACAGCGGCGGGGGAGACCCAGTACTTC. The chain is built from TRBV19 and TRBJ2-5; D may be TRBD1 (7 bases). Germline CDR1 and CDR2: LNHDA and SQIVND (reference sequence). The V gene lost 4 bases and the J gene lost 5 bases, with 17 bases spanning the gap. This CDR3 has 15 residues.

This clone was recorded a few times. The rearrangement links TRBV7-2 to TRBJ1-5, with 9 bases aligning to TRBD1. J lost 5 bases, V lost 5 bases, and 4 bases had no gene match. Germline V gives CDR1 SGHTA, CDR2 FQGNSA. This CDR3 has 14 residues. The CDR3 nucleotides read TGTGCCAGCAGCCCCCGGACAGGGGATCAGCCCCAGCATTTT. This sequence encodes CASSPRTGDQPQHF.

The V gene is TRBV6-1, the J gene TRBJ1-1; possible D gene TRBD1, 6 bases. Germline values: CDR1 MNHNS, CDR2 SASEGT. This CDR3 has 12 amino acids. V was pared by 7 bases and J by 6 bases, with 12 bases between. The CDR3 region is CASIKQGPEAFF. The CDR3 DNA is TGTGCCAGCATTAAACAGGGTCCTGAAGCTTTCTTT.

This clone has only a few counts. This sequence joins TRBV30 and TRBJ1-5, with D maybe TRBD1 (5 bases). V lost 3 bases to trimming and J lost 3 bases, with 12 bases between them. The germline V gene has CDR1 GTSNPN and CDR2 SVGIG (reference sequence). The CDR3 spans 14 residues. The CDR3 here is CAWSWDSPNQPQHF. In DNA form, the CDR3 reads TGTGCCTGGAGCTGGGACTCCCCCAATCAGCCCCAGCATTTT.

J is TRBJ2-3 and V is TRBV29-1; TRBD1 might be the D (6 bases). The V gene lost 6 bases and the J gene lost 3 bases, with 13 bases spanning the gap. Germline lookup yields CDR1 SQVTM and CDR2 ANQGSEA. The CDR3 has 13 amino acids. CDR3 loop: CSVRTAGTDTQYF. Written as DNA, the CDR3 is TGCAGCGTCCGGACAGCAGGGACAGATACGCAGTATTTT.

This clone showed up just a few times. The chain carries TRBV10-2 and TRBJ2-1, with D maybe TRBD1 (6 bases). V dropped 4 bases and J dropped 10 bases, with 20 bases sitting between them. The CDR3 runs 15 residues. The V gene's germline CDR1 is WSHSY and CDR2 SAAADI. The CDR3 protein is CASSGMGQGAKEQFF. CDR3 DNA: TGCGCCAGCAGTGGGATGGGACAAGGCGCTAAAGAGCAGTTCTTC.

As to this clone: One end of the junction fails to match germline, which may point to a read error. The chain links TRBV2 to TRBJ1-1, with 7 bases aligning to TRBD1. CDR3 length: 13 amino acids. Germline V gene sequence: CDR1 SNHLY, CDR2 FYNNEI. The DNA of the CDR3 is TGTGCCAGCAGTGAAGACGACAGGGCTGAGGCTTTCTTT. Translated, it gives CASSEDDRAEAFF.